This T cell receptor beta chain was identified in a study of identical twins. Study-level points and caveats: Fewer insertions characterized abundant cord blood beta clonotypes, whereas memory repertoires showed none. Analyses of zero insertions could be partly confounded by invariant MAIT and iNKT cells. Conclusions were based on cross-sectional statistical analysis, without following the same donors.

A universal primer site was added by template switching, and unique molecular identifiers were carried by the cDNA. TCRdb ran MiXCR on the 5' RACE reads and lists one entry per CDR3 protein. The sample records 300,000 to 400,000 distinct CDR3 sequences, 9% to 15% being singletons. A note on this clonotype: Antigen: not known.

The CDR3 is made up of 13 amino acids. Per the germline V gene, CDR1 is SQVTM and CDR2 is ANQGSEA. Trimming took off 4 bases at V and 5 bases at J, with 14 bases between the two ends. The same sample was also studied in work on yellow fever vaccine responses in identical twins.

This receptor was obtained from a woman aged 18-29 years in good health. The sequenced sample was CD8+ T cells sorted from blood. V gene TRBV29-1 combines with J gene TRBJ1-1; the D gene is possibly TRBD1 (5 bases). The CDR3 DNA sequence: TGCAGCGTTGCCAGGGAGGGGTGGACTGAAGCTTTCTTT. Its translation: CSVAREGWTEAFF.